Below, 25 T cell receptor beta chains from the same sample are listed, as sequenced in a study of cytomegalovirus exposure and HLA in healthy donors. A multiplex PCR was run with 60 Vbeta primers and 13 Jbeta primers. Sequencing used immunoSEQ multiplex PCR; TCRdb keeps in-frame clones, though not all of them. The sample contains 60,000 or so clones, approximately 85% of which appear only once. Sequencing was performed on PBMCs. Receptors originate from a female donor in good health and CMV-seronegative.

The V gene is TRBV27, the J gene TRBJ2-5; 7 bases are shared with TRBD2. The J call may be mistaken, given a closer DNA end match to TRBJ2-7. The length of the CDR3 is 14 residues. Germline V gene data show CDR1 as MNHEY and CDR2 as SMNVEV (reference sequence). This CDR3 reads CASSLGSSGYEQYF. The CDR3 coding sequence is TGTGCCAGCAGTTTAGGGTCTAGCGGCTACGAGCAGTACTTC.

The count of this clone is one. The chain employs TRBV9 and TRBJ2-3; 9 nucleotides line up with TRBD2. After removal of 3 bases from V and 3 bases from J, the junction contained 8 bases not matched to a gene. The germline V gene has CDR1 SGDLS and CDR2 YYNGEE. CDR3 length equals 16 residues. CDR3: CASSGGSGGGTDTQYF. The CDR3 nucleotides are TGTGCCAGCAGCGGGGGTAGCGGGGGAGGGACAGATACGCAGTATTTT.

V gene TRBV10-2 combines with J gene TRBJ1-1; D unclear. Trimming took off 5 bases at V and 4 bases at J, with 8 bases between the two ends. CDR1 and CDR2 (germline): WSHSY, SAAADI. This CDR3 has 12 amino acids. CDR3 sequence: CASSSSRTEAFF. CDR3 bases: TGCGCCAGCAGTTCCTCTCGCACTGAAGCTTTCTTT.

V and J are TRBV5-1 and TRBJ2-3; maybe TRBD1 (6 bases). CDR3 length: 15 residues. CDR1 and CDR2 from the germline V gene are SGHRS and YFSETQ. V was trimmed by 6 bases and J by 3 bases, leaving 17 bases between them. CDR3 sequence (DNA): TGCGCCAGCACCCAGGACAGAGGGCTTACAGATACGCAGTATTTT. Protein product: CASTQDRGLTDTQYF.

The rearrangement joins TRBV6-5 to TRBJ2-1; 13 nucleotides align to TRBD2. Trimming removed 6 bases from V and 6 bases from J; junction bases left unmatched: 5. This CDR3 is 15 amino acids long. The germline V gene encodes CDR1 MNHEY and CDR2 SVGAGI. In DNA form, the CDR3 reads TGTGCCAGCAGGGGACGGACTAGCGGGAGCAATGAGCAGTTCTTC. It specifies CASRGRTSGSNEQFF.

The J gene is TRBJ2-7, the V gene TRBV7-2; TRBD1 matches 10 bases. Trimming removed 5 bases from V and 3 bases from J; junction bases left unmatched: 4. The CDR3 runs 14 residues. Germline CDR1 SGHTA, CDR2 FQGNSA. The CDR3 sequence is CASSPRDRGYEQYF. As DNA, the CDR3 is TGTGCCAGCAGCCCTCGGGACAGGGGCTACGAGCAGTACTTC.

This chain uses TRBV18 with TRBJ1-1, with a tentative D call TRBD1 (5 bases). CDR3 length: 14 amino acids. V was cut by 4 bases and J by 3 bases, with 12 bases left in between. CDR1 is KGHSH and CDR2 is LQKENI in the germline V gene. DNA for the CDR3: TGTGCCAGCTCACGAAGTGGGGGGGACACTGAAGCTTTCTTT. It translates to CASSRSGGDTEAFF.

The V gene is TRBV27, the J gene TRBJ2-1, with 7 bases that match TRBD2. CDR1 is MNHEY and CDR2 is SMNVEV in the germline V gene (reference sequence). The V segment lost 7 bases and the J segment 4 bases; nucleotides outside the gene matches: 10. The CDR3 extends over 15 amino acids. CDR3 in amino acids: CASNEWGGTYNEQFF. In DNA form, the CDR3 reads TGTGCCAGCAACGAGTGGGGGGGAACTTACAATGAGCAGTTCTTC.

The CDR3 protein is CAWSGGGGQFF. CDR3 DNA sequence: TGTGCCTGGAGCGGGGGGGGTGGGCAGTTCTTC. This sequence joins TRBV30 and TRBJ2-1; TRBD2 matches 8 bases. Germline assignment: CDR1 GTSNPN and CDR2 SVGIG (reference sequence). The CDR3 has 11 residues. The ends lost 3 bases at V and 12 bases at J; junction bases unmatched: 4.

The J gene is TRBJ1-2, the V gene TRBV19, with D maybe TRBD1 (6 bases). This CDR3 contains 17 residues. Germline V gives CDR1 LNHDA, CDR2 SQIVND (reference sequence). V shed 0 bases and J shed 0 bases, with 14 bases lying between them. The DNA for the CDR3 is TGTGCCAGTAGTATAGACCGTGGGACAACCTCTAACTATGGCTACACCTTC. Its translation: CASSIDRGTTSNYGYTF.

The chain has TRBV19 and TRBJ2-5; possible D gene TRBD1, 5 bases. Deletions cut 4 bases from V and 0 bases from J, with 15 bases between. The germline CDR1 and CDR2 sequences are LNHDA and SQIVND (reference sequence). This CDR3 is 16 amino acids long. The CDR3 region is CASSKQARGHQETQYF. The CDR3 DNA reads as TGTGCCAGTAGTAAACAGGCCAGAGGTCACCAAGAGACCCAGTACTTC.

The chain recombines TRBV5-1 with TRBJ1-1, with D perhaps TRBD1 (6 bases). CDR1 SGHRS and CDR2 YFSETQ come from the germline V gene. The CDR3 consists of 15 residues. V was pared by 4 bases and J by 0 bases, with 13 bases between. The DNA for the CDR3 is TGCGCCAGCAGCCGGACAGAGAACATGAACACTGAAGCTTTCTTT. Translating it yields CASSRTENMNTEAFF.

The rearrangement joins TRBV5-1 to TRBJ2-3; D uncertain. V was trimmed by 4 bases and J by 5 bases, leaving 20 bases between them. This CDR3 has 16 amino acids. CDR1 is SGHRS, CDR2 YFSETQ, per germline. The CDR3 DNA is TGCGCCAGCAGCCCCTGGAGCGATCCAACCAGAGATACGCAGTATTTT. Translated: CASSPWSDPTRDTQYF.

This chain links TRBV29-1 with TRBJ2-7, with 7 nucleotides matching TRBD2. The CDR3 extends over 14 amino acids. V shed 2 bases, J shed 6 bases, and the junction held 10 bases outside the gene matches. CDR1 and CDR2 from the germline V gene are SQVTM and ANQGSEA. The CDR3 sequence is CSVEWASGLGEQYF. CDR3 coding DNA: TGCAGCGTTGAATGGGCTAGCGGACTAGGCGAGCAGTACTTC.

DNA for the CDR3: TGTGCCAGTAGTAAATCTAGCGGGAGCTCCTACAATGAGCAGTTCTTC. Its protein is CASSKSSGSSYNEQFF. This chain connects TRBV19 to TRBJ2-1; 10 nucleotides match TRBD2. Trimming cost V 4 bases and J 0 bases; bases outside gene matches: 3. The CDR3 spans 16 residues. Germline values: CDR1 LNHDA, CDR2 SQIVND (reference sequence).

The chain is built from TRBV15 and TRBJ2-6, with D possibly TRBD2 on 5 matching bases. The length of the CDR3 is 16 residues. Trimming removed 2 bases from V and 4 bases from J, with 12 bases in between. The germline CDR1 and CDR2 sequences are LNHNV and YYDKDF (reference sequence). The CDR3 here is CATSRPGFMGANVLTF. The CDR3 DNA follows: TGTGCCACCAGCAGACCGGGGTTCATGGGGGCCAACGTCCTGACTTTC.

The genes are TRBV2 and TRBJ1-4; D remains unclear. There are 17 residues in the CDR3. Germline CDR1 SNHLY, CDR2 FYNNEI. The V and J ends lost 5 bases and 0 bases respectively, with 16 bases between them. CDR3 in DNA: TGTGCCAGCAGTCCGATTGGACGGGGATCAACTAATGAAAAACTGTTTTTT. Encoded protein: CASSPIGRGSTNEKLFF.

V usage is TRBV6-5 and J usage is TRBJ2-1; 10 bases align to TRBD1. Germline V lookup: CDR1 MNHEY, CDR2 SVGAGI. After removal of 2 bases from V and 5 bases from J, the junction contained 3 bases not matched to a gene. The CDR3 has 15 residues. DNA for the CDR3: TGTGCCAGCAGTTACGGGACAGGGGATCACAATGAGCAGTTCTTC. Protein product: CASSYGTGDHNEQFF.

This clone was counted once. The chain uses TRBV7-9 and TRBJ2-1, with D maybe TRBD1 (5 bases). This CDR3 is 15 amino acids long. With 1 base removed from V and 8 bases from J, the gap between germline ends came to 15 bases. The V gene's germline CDR1 is SEHNR and CDR2 FQNEAQ (reference sequence). CDR3 region: CASSLVGRARHEQFF. As DNA, the CDR3 is TGTGCCAGCAGCTTAGTGGGCAGGGCCCGGCATGAGCAGTTCTTC.

The rearrangement links TRBV2 to TRBJ1-4; 9 bases line up with TRBD1. The CDR3 is 15 residues long. V lost 6 bases and J lost 8; bases outside the gene matches: 10. Looked up from germline, CDR1 is SNHLY and CDR2 is FYNNEI. CDR3 nucleotide sequence: TGTGCCAGCAGCGTATTCGGGACAGGGAACGAAAAACTGTTTTTT. Its protein is CASSVFGTGNEKLFF. Looking up the rest from reference TRBV2 and TRBJ1-4 gives the full variable domain: EPEVTQTPSHQVTQMGQEVILRCVPISNHLYFYWYRQILGQKVEFLVSFYNNEISEKSEIFDDQFSVERPDGSNFTLKIRSTKLEDSAMYFCASSVFGTGNEKLFFGSGTQLSVL.

This clone turned up a few times. The V and J genes are TRBV6-1 and TRBJ2-7, with 13 bases matching TRBD2. Looked up from germline, CDR1 is MNHNS and CDR2 is SASEGT. The CDR3 totals 15 residues. Trimming removed 5 bases from V and 4 bases from J; junction bases left unmatched: 5. CDR3 amino acids: CASSLRGLAGYEQYF. The CDR3 DNA is TGTGCCAGCAGTCTCCGGGGACTAGCGGGGTACGAGCAGTACTTC.

This chain connects TRBV5-8 to TRBJ1-1; 7 bases are a match to TRBD1. Germline CDR1 is SGHTS and CDR2 is YDEGEE. J was trimmed by 7 bases and V by 1 base; bases with no gene match: 19. The CDR3 runs 18 residues. The CDR3 reads CASSLTKGAKALASEAFF. Written as DNA, the CDR3 is TGTGCCAGCAGCTTGACCAAGGGGGCAAAAGCCCTGGCTAGTGAAGCTTTCTTT. Drawing the rest from reference TRBV5-8 and TRBJ1-1, the complete variable domain is EAGVTQSPTHLIKTRGQQATLRCSPISGHTSVYWYQQALGLGLQFLLWYDEGEERNRGNFPPRFSGRQFPNYSSELNVNALELEDSALYLCASSLTKGAKALASEAFFGQGTRLTVV.

The gene calls are TRBV9 and TRBJ2-7; TRBD1 might be the D (5 bases). CDR1 and CDR2 from the germline V gene are SGDLS and YYNGEE. There are 13 residues in the CDR3. V lost 0 bases, J lost 7 bases, and 11 bases lay in between. In DNA, the CDR3 is TGTGCCAGCAGCGTAGGACAGTCCTGGGAGCAGTACTTC. It translates to CASSVGQSWEQYF.

V and J are TRBV12-5 and TRBJ2-1, with 8 nucleotides matching TRBD2. The germline V gene encodes CDR1 LGHNT and CDR2 FRNRAP. V lost 6 bases and J lost 4; bases outside the gene matches: 11. The CDR3 runs 16 residues. CDR3 nucleotides: TGTGCTAGTGGCCGGGAAAGCGGGAGAAGGTACAATGAGCAGTTCTTC. It specifies CASGRESGRRYNEQFF.

The gene calls are TRBV6-1 and TRBJ1-5, with D maybe TRBD1 (6 bases). Germline CDR1 and CDR2: MNHNS and SASEGT. This CDR3 contains 16 residues. The V end was cut by 1 base, the J end by 5 bases, with 15 bases between. CDR3 amino acids: CASSEGRQVLHQPQHF. In nucleotides, the CDR3 is TGTGCCAGCAGTGAAGGTAGACAGGTCCTTCATCAGCCCCAGCATTTT.